Following are 2 T cell receptor beta chains from one sample sequenced in a study of T-cell reconstitution after alpha-beta-depleted transplantation in children. TCRbeta library construction was performed incorporating unique molecular identifiers. TCRdb re-called the PCR reads through MiXCR, storing one row per CDR3 protein. The repertoire holds around 250,000 distinct CDR3 sequences, with approximately 9.8% as singletons. The material sequenced was PBMCs from the stem cell graft donor, taken from the stem cell graft. The receptors originated from a human donor who donated a stem cell graft to a child with SCID.

With respect to this clonotype: This may arise from a read error, as a much more abundant clone is one base away. V gene TRBV28 combines with J gene TRBJ2-7; D is ambiguous. CDR3 length equals 16 residues. V lost 2 bases and J 5 bases, leaving 19 bases between the germline ends. The germline V gene has CDR1 MDHEN and CDR2 SYDVKM. CDR3 amino acids: CASSLAGIGLTDEQYF. In nucleotides, the CDR3 is TGTGCCAGCAGTTTAGCCGGAATTGGGTTGACCGACGAGCAGTACTTC.

J is TRBJ1-4 and V is TRBV15, with TRBD1 as a possible D gene (6 bases). The V end lost 3 bases, the J end lost 0 bases, and 8 bases lay between the germline ends. The germline gives CDR1 LNHNV, CDR2 YYDKDF (reference sequence). This CDR3 is built from 15 residues. DNA of the CDR3: TGTGCCACCAGCAGGGACAGCCCAACTAATGAAAAACTGTTTTTT. It is translated as CATSRDSPTNEKLFF.